What follows is one T cell receptor beta chain and its context. The CDR3 extends over 17 amino acids. Germline V CDR1 and CDR2: SGHRS, YFSETQ. V lost 2 bases, J lost 2 bases, and 11 bases stayed unmatched. This sample is part of a study of blood T cell repertoires in COVID-19. Participants, roughly 18 to 90 years old, spanned under 30 US areas. Each recovered donor of Cohort 3 presented with two negative PCRs, clearance, or symptom resolution. Authors' processing steps: The authors estimated nucleated cell counts from reference gene primer amplification. Data came from immunoSEQ multiplex PCR; TCRdb stores just in-frame clones and leaves some out. V and J calls and clone size are copied from that table; D and trimming were computed from the DNA. This table has some 320,000 clones, approximately 87% appearing once.

Input material: PBMCs or T cells enriched from blood (not recorded which). This chain joins TRBV5-1 and TRBJ2-5; 8 nucleotides match TRBD1. This sequence was found in a woman aged 25 to 39 who had recovered from COVID-19. CDR3 nucleotides: TGCGCCAGCAGCTTCGGATCCGGGACAGGTTCTCAAGAGACCCAGTACTTC. Protein sequence: CASSFGSGTGSQETQYF.